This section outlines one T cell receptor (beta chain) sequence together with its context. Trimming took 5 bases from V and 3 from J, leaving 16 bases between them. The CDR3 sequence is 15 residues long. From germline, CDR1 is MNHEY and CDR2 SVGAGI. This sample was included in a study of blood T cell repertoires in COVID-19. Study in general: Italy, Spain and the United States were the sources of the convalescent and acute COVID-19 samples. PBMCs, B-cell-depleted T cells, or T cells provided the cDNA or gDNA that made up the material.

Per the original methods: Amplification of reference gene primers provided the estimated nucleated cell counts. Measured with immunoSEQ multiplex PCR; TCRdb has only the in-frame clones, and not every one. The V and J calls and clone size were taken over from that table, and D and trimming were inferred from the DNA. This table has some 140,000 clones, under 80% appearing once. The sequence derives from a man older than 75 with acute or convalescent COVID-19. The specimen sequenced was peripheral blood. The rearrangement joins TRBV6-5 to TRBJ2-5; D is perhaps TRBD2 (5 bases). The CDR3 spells CASSPPLAGKETQYF. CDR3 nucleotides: TGTGCCAGCAGTCCCCCGCTAGCTGGGAAAGAGACCCAGTACTTC.